One sample yielded the 19 T cell receptor beta chains listed below, sequenced in a study of cytomegalovirus exposure and HLA in healthy donors. The PCR used 60 Vbeta and 13 Jbeta primers. Using immunoSEQ multiplex PCR, the repertoire was profiled, and TCRdb retains in-frame clones only, with some absent. Among 140,000 to 150,000 clones listed, about 80% were seen once. Sequenced sample: PBMCs. Receptors originate from a middle-aged man in good health and CMV-seronegative.

This chain uses TRBV6-1 with TRBJ2-5; TRBD1 might be the D (6 bases). Trimming stripped 4 bases from V and 4 bases from J, with 13 bases between. CDR3 length: 14 residues. Germline V gene sequence: CDR1 MNHNS, CDR2 SASEGT. This CDR3 reads CASSVTGIRETQYF. In nucleotides, the CDR3 is TGTGCCAGCAGTGTTACAGGGATAAGAGAGACCCAGTACTTC.

The chain is built from TRBV7-9 and TRBJ1-2; D remains unclear. V dropped 6 bases and J dropped 2 bases, with 7 bases sitting between them. This CDR3 region has 12 residues. Germline V gene sequence: CDR1 SEHNR, CDR2 FQNEAQ (reference sequence). The CDR3 region has the DNA TGTGCCAGCAGGACGGGGAACTATGGCTACACCTTC. It yields the protein CASRTGNYGYTF. Filled out from reference TRBV7-9 and TRBJ1-2, the complete variable domain reads DTGVSQNPRHKITKRGQNVTFRCDPISEHNRLYWYRQTLGQGPEFLTYFQNEAQLEKSRLLSDRFSAERPKGSFSTLEIQRTEQGDSAMYLCASRTGNYGYTFGSGTRLTVV.

The sample holds one count of this clone. DNA of the CDR3: TGTGCCAGTAGTATGGGGCAGACTAATCAGCCCCAGCATTTT. It yields the protein CASSMGQTNQPQHF. The chain recombines TRBV19 with TRBJ1-5, with a possible D match to TRBD1 (5 bases). Trimming cost V 3 bases and J 4 bases, with 10 bases left between them. Germline CDR1 and CDR2: LNHDA and SQIVND (reference sequence). This CDR3 is built from 14 residues.

The J gene is TRBJ2-5, the V gene TRBV29-1; weak D call: TRBD1 (6 bases). The DNA end is a closer match to TRBJ2-7, so the J assignment may be wrong. There are 13 residues in the CDR3. In germline, CDR1 is SQVTM, CDR2 ANQGSEA. The CDR3 spells CSVSGTLAYEQYF. The CDR3 DNA is TGCAGCGTTTCCGGGACACTCGCCTACGAGCAGTACTTC.

This clone occurred once. The rearrangement links TRBV7-2 to TRBJ2-5; 9 bases fit TRBD2. This CDR3 comprises 14 residues. V gave up 4 bases and J gave up 6 bases; unmatched junction bases: 6. The germline gives CDR1 SGHTA, CDR2 FQGNSA. The CDR3 spells CASSSGTSTQTQYF. CDR3 coding DNA: TGTGCCAGCAGCTCAGGGACTAGCACGCAGACCCAGTACTTC.

V gene TRBV19 combines with J gene TRBJ2-7, with a possible D match to TRBD2 (5 bases). Germline CDR1 is LNHDA and CDR2 is SQIVND (reference sequence). The CDR3 sequence is 13 residues long. Trimming left V 5 bases short and J 0 bases short, with 8 bases between. CDR3: CASSERSSYEQYF. CDR3 sequence (DNA): TGTGCCAGTAGTGAGCGGAGCTCCTACGAGCAGTACTTC.

The gene calls are TRBV19 and TRBJ1-3, with 7 bases identical to TRBD1. Unmatched junction bases numbered 4, after V lost 2 bases and J lost 3 bases. CDR1 and CDR2 from the germline V gene are LNHDA and SQIVND (reference sequence). The CDR3 is 15 residues long. The CDR3, as DNA: TGTGCCAGTAGTATACCAGGGGGGAATGGAAACACCATATATTTT. This codes for CASSIPGGNGNTIYF.

The chain uses TRBV19 and TRBJ2-3, with D perhaps matching TRBD1 (6 bases). Germline CDR1 LNHDA, CDR2 SQIVND (reference sequence). V was cut by 8 bases and J by 3 bases, with 15 bases left in between. The CDR3 has 14 residues. In DNA, the CDR3 is TGTGCCAGTTGTGCCGACAGGTGGACAGATACGCAGTATTTT. Translating it yields CASCADRWTDTQYF.

Concerning this clone itself: One end of the junction is discordant with germline, which a read error may explain. The chain uses TRBV7-7 and TRBJ1-1; possible D gene TRBD1, 6 bases. Germline V gives CDR1 SSHAT, CDR2 FNYEAQ (reference sequence). CDR3 length equals 11 residues. The CDR3: CASSDGQEAFF. CDR3 DNA sequence: TGTGCTAGCAGCGACGGACAGGAAGCTTTCTTT. The full variable domain, with the rest looked up from reference TRBV7-7 and TRBJ1-1, is GAGVSQSPRYKVTKRGQDVTLRCDPISSHATLYWYQQALGQGPEFLTYFNYEAQPDKSGLPSDRFSAERPEGSISTLTIQRTEQRDSAMYRCASSDGQEAFFGQGTRLTVV.

In nucleotides, the CDR3 is TGTGCCAGCAGCCGCAGGCAGTCACCCCTCCACTTT. Protein: CASSRRQSPLHF. The chain recombines TRBV7-2 with TRBJ1-6; D call uncertain. Germline loops: CDR1 SGHTA, CDR2 FQGNSA. The V and J ends lost 5 bases and 10 bases respectively, with 9 bases between them. This CDR3 contains 12 residues.

As to this clone: Additional DNA sequences in this sample encode the identical CDR3. The genes are TRBV4-3 and TRBJ1-6, with unresolved D. The CDR3 covers 15 residues. The ends were cut back, 0 bases at V and 5 bases at J, with 8 bases in the middle. The germline gives CDR1 LGHNA, CDR2 YSLEER. CDR3 residues: CASSQDPQNNSPLHF. In DNA, the CDR3 is TGCGCCAGCAGCCAAGATCCCCAGAATAATTCACCCCTCCACTTT.

A single count supports this clone. The chain recombines TRBV19 with TRBJ2-2; D unresolved. This CDR3 has 16 residues. Germline assignment: CDR1 LNHDA and CDR2 SQIVND (reference sequence). Trimming took off 3 bases at V and 0 bases at J, with 11 bases between the two ends. The CDR3 region is CASSIPASPNTGELFF. The DNA of the CDR3 is TGTGCCAGTAGTATCCCCGCGTCCCCGAACACCGGGGAGCTGTTTTTT.

The chain links TRBV5-6 to TRBJ2-3; 11 positions agree with TRBD2. This CDR3 is built from 16 residues. CDR1 and CDR2 (germline): SGHDT, YYEEEE. V gave up 5 bases and J gave up 2 bases; unmatched junction bases: 7. CDR3 in DNA: TGTGCCAGCAGATGGATAGCGGGGGGGGACACAGATACGCAGTATTTT. Protein sequence: CASRWIAGGDTDTQYF. Variable domain in full (rest from reference TRBV5-6 and TRBJ2-3): DAGVTQSPTHLIKTRGQQVTLRCSPKSGHDTVSWYQQALGQGPQFIFQYYEEEERQRGNFPDRFSGHQFPNYSSELNVNALLLGDSALYLCASRWIAGGDTDTQYFGPGTRLTVL.

The V call is TRBV23-1, the J call TRBJ1-6; D uncertain. TRBV23-1 is identified as an open reading frame with a role that is uncertain. Trimming removed 4 bases from V and 0 bases from J, with 4 bases in between. The CDR3 length is 14 residues. CDR3 loop: CASSPSSYNSPLHF. DNA for the CDR3: TGCGCCAGCAGTCCTAGCTCCTATAATTCACCCCTCCACTTT.

The chain is built from TRBV19 and TRBJ1-2, with TRBD1 identical over 10 bases. The V gene's germline CDR1 is LNHDA and CDR2 SQIVND (reference sequence). Trimming removed 4 bases from V and 4 bases from J; junction bases left unmatched: 6. This CDR3 has 15 residues. CDR3 residues: CASSKRTGGSYGYTF. The CDR3 DNA reads as TGTGCCAGTAGTAAAAGGACAGGGGGGAGCTATGGCTACACCTTC.

This rearrangement joins TRBV6-5 to TRBJ1-5; 9 bases map to TRBD1. The J segment lost 7 bases and the V segment lost 2 bases, leaving 6 bases of the junction unmatched. Germline V gene lookup returns CDR1 MNHEY and CDR2 SVGAGI. This CDR3 is built from 15 residues. DNA for the CDR3: TGTGCCAGCAGTTACAGGACAGGGACAGGGCAGCCCCAGCATTTT. As protein: CASSYRTGTGQPQHF.

The chain combines TRBV5-4 with TRBJ1-5; 7 nucleotides align to TRBD1. CDR3 length: 15 residues. V trimming: 4 bases; J trimming: 2 bases; junction bases outside the gene matches: 6. Per the germline V gene, CDR1 is SGHNT and CDR2 is YYREEE (reference sequence). CDR3 sequence (DNA): TGTGCCAGCAGCATACAGGGGTTTGGCAATCAGCCCCAGCATTTT. Protein product: CASSIQGFGNQPQHF.

This rearrangement joins TRBV6-5 to TRBJ1-2, with D possibly being TRBD1 (5 bases). Between the trimmed V and J ends, which lost 6 bases and 1 base, there was a span of 9 bases. Looked up from germline, CDR1 is MNHEY and CDR2 is SVGAGI. There are 13 residues in the CDR3. CDR3 DNA sequence: TGTGCCAGCAGAAAGACAGTTAACTATGGCTACACCTTC. Translation gives CASRKTVNYGYTF.

This rearrangement joins TRBV5-1 to TRBJ2-7, with 9 bases fitting TRBD1. The ends lost 1 base at V and 1 base at J; junction bases unmatched: 6. CDR1 and CDR2 (germline): SGHRS, YFSETQ. The CDR3 is 16 residues long. CDR3 DNA: TGCGCCAGCAGCTTGCCGGCGGGGACAGGGTCCTACGAGCAGTACTTC. Translating gives CASSLPAGTGSYEQYF.